This T cell receptor (beta chain) was identified in a study of blood T cell repertoires in COVID-19. Study context: Whether acute or convalescent, the COVID-19 samples came from the United States, Italy and Spain. The analysed material was cDNA or gDNA that came from T cells, B-cell-depleted T cells, or PBMCs.

V was shortened by 0 bases and J by 6 bases, with 13 bases between the two germline ends. Germline V CDR1 and CDR2: SGHRS, YFSETQ. CDR3 length: 15 amino acids. As handled by the study authors: The authors estimated nucleated cell counts from reference gene primer amplification. Method: immunoSEQ multiplex PCR; TCRdb's copy keeps in-frame clones and lacks some. That table supplies the V and J calls and clone size; D and trimming were determined from the DNA. The profile covers under 450,000 clones, with about 80% appearing a single time and 1.1% taken by the ten largest. The rearrangement uses TRBV5-1 and TRBJ1-5; tentative D call: TRBD1 (6 bases). The sequenced sample was peripheral blood. The source of this sequence is a human donor with acute or convalescent COVID-19. The donor label of this sample is uncertain. The CDR3 bases are TGCGCCAGCAGCTTGGTGCCTGGGGGCACTCAGCCCCAGCATTTT. This codes for CASSLVPGGTQPQHF.